The source of this T cell receptor (beta chain) is a study of blood T cell repertoires in COVID-19. Study-wide context: Sites across the United States, Italy and Spain contributed samples from acute and convalescent COVID-19. PBMCs, B-cell-depleted T cells, or T cells were the source of the cDNA or gDNA that made up the material.

The CDR3 sequence is 15 residues long. The germline gives CDR1 SQVTM, CDR2 ANQGSEA. With 7 bases removed from V and 2 bases from J, the gap between germline ends came to 18 bases. Repertoires were generated with immunoSEQ multiplex PCR, while TCRdb's copy carries only in-frame clones and drops some. The repertoire holds approximately 210,000 clones, with approximately 82% as singletons. Sequencing was performed on peripheral blood. This TCR derives from a woman in her forties or fifties with acute or convalescent COVID-19. The V call is TRBV29-1, the J call TRBJ2-1; possible D gene TRBD1, 6 bases. The CDR3 region has the DNA TGCAGCGCAGGAGATACCGGGACAACCTACAATGAGCAGTTCTTC. It specifies CSAGDTGTTYNEQFF.